This TCR beta chain was captured in a study of CD8+ T cells in alopecia areata. Turning to the study itself: For 6 to 18 months, tofacitinib was taken, and 6 months off drug followed.

Germline loops: CDR1 SGHAT, CDR2 FQNNGV. The CDR3 covers 13 residues. V lost 0 bases and J 5 bases, leaving 8 bases between the germline ends. Study-level findings and limits: Baseline CD8+ expansion's link to response remains uncertain, as there was one nonresponder. Relative to mice, TCR sharing across patients was less clear, a difference possibly HLA-related.

Comments on this clone: The antigen remains unidentified.

Sample treatment: oral pan-JAK inhibitor, 5-10 mg twice daily. Samples from alopecia areata patients were lesional scalp punch biopsies and peripheral blood. Isolated RNA was reverse transcribed into cDNA used as the sequencing template. Profiling relied on immunoSEQ multiplex PCR, and the TCRdb table lists in-frame clones only, not all of them. The profile shows over 150,000 clones, about 48% of them singletons. The sequenced sample was CD8+ T cells sorted from blood, obtained at week 24, from a patient treated with tofacitinib. The source of this sequence is a human donor with alopecia areata. The chain is built from TRBV11-2 and TRBJ2-7, with D perhaps matching TRBD1 or TRBD2 (5 bases each). The CDR3 DNA reads as TGTGCCAGCAGCTTAGATCCGGGGCACGAGCAGTACTTC. This encodes CASSLDPGHEQYF.